Listed here are 5 T cell receptor beta chains from one sample, sequenced in a study of CD8+CD57+ T cells in acquired aplastic anemia. The use of genomic DNA as template underpinned the TCR beta VDJ and CDR3 profiling. Each CDR3 protein gets one entry after TCRdb re-called the reads with MiXCR. The sample has fewer than 250,000 distinct CDR3 sequences; around 59% are singletons. The specimen sequenced was sorted CD4+, CD8+, or CD8+CD57+ T cells (not recorded which) from PBMCs. Receptors were obtained from a human donor in good health, serving as a control.

This clonotype has a handful of counts. The chain carries TRBV5-1 and TRBJ1-6; 8 bases are a match to TRBD1. Germline V lookup: CDR1 SGHRS, CDR2 YFSETQ. The length of the CDR3 is 13 residues. The V and J ends lost 5 bases and 8 bases, in that order; junction bases with no gene match: 3. CDR3 DNA: TGCGCCAGCAGAGGACAGGGTGATTCACCCCTCCACTTT. Translation gives CASRGQGDSPLHF.

The chain joins TRBV15 to TRBJ2-7; maybe TRBD1 (5 bases). V was clipped by 3 bases and J by 4 bases, with 16 bases between them. The CDR3 has 15 residues. Looked up from germline, CDR1 is LNHNV and CDR2 is YYDKDF (reference sequence). The CDR3 DNA reads as TGTGCCACCAGCAGTATAAGACAGTCTTTGTACGAGCAGTACTTC. Translation: CATSSIRQSLYEQYF.

This clonotype showed up many times. The genes are TRBV6-2 or TRBV6-3 and TRBJ2-5, with unresolved D. V shed 8 bases and J shed 3 bases, with 16 bases lying between them. This CDR3 has 14 amino acids. Germline V gives CDR1 MNHEY, CDR2 SVGEGT. The CDR3 protein is CASLSGKPKETQYF. In DNA, the CDR3 is TGTGCCAGCCTGAGTGGGAAACCAAAAGAGACCCAGTACTTC.

The V gene is TRBV7-2, the J gene TRBJ1-1; D gene unclear. Trimming shortened V by 5 bases and J by 5 bases, and 12 bases separated the two germline ends. Germline V gene sequence: CDR1 SGHTA, CDR2 FQGNSA. The CDR3 runs 13 residues. CDR3 nucleotide sequence: TGTGCCAGCAGCAAAACTCTGGGAACTGAAGCTTTCTTT. It encodes CASSKTLGTEAFF.

This clonotype was recorded a few times. The chain links TRBV7-8 to TRBJ1-1, with 9 bases identical to TRBD1. V lost 8 bases and J lost 7; bases outside the gene matches: 5. This CDR3 has 12 residues. Germline CDR1 SGHVS, CDR2 FQNEAQ. The CDR3 DNA is TGTGCCAGCCAGGACAGGGGAGATGAAGCTTTCTTT. This encodes CASQDRGDEAFF.